Each of the 20 T cell receptor beta chains below was sequenced from the same sample in a study of blood T cell repertoires in COVID-19. Measured with immunoSEQ multiplex PCR; TCRdb has only the in-frame clones, and not every one. The table shows under 140,000 clones, with about 80% occurring only once. Sample: peripheral blood. The receptors here all came from a woman older than 75 with acute or convalescent COVID-19.

This clone has just one count. Different DNA sequences within this sample yield the same CDR3. The chain joins TRBV30 to TRBJ1-1; perhaps TRBD1 as D (5 bases). The V gene lost 0 bases and the J gene lost 5 bases, with 13 bases spanning the gap. This CDR3 is 14 amino acids long. Germline CDR1 reads GTSNPN; CDR2 reads SVGIG (reference sequence). The CDR3 spells CAWSVSGGETEAFF. CDR3 bases: TGTGCCTGGAGTGTTTCGGGGGGGGAGACTGAAGCTTTCTTT.

This clone has just one count. This chain links TRBV28 with TRBJ1-2; D gene uncertain. V lost 7 bases to trimming and J lost 8 bases, with 23 bases between them. The CDR3 has 15 residues. Germline assignment: CDR1 MDHEN and CDR2 SYDVKM. Written as DNA, the CDR3 is TGTGCCAGCATCACGGCTGAGGCTCCCGTTGCCGGCTACACCTTC. Translated: CASITAEAPVAGYTF.

This clone was detected once. The chain employs TRBV7-3 and TRBJ1-1; 10 positions agree with TRBD1. This CDR3 region has 14 residues. V lost 5 bases to trimming and J lost 2 bases; unmatched junction nucleotides: 2. CDR1 is SGHTA and CDR2 is FQGTGA in the germline V gene. DNA for the CDR3: TGTGCCAGCAGCCCGACAGGGGGCAACACTGAAGCTTTCTTT. Protein: CASSPTGGNTEAFF.

CDR3 sequence: CSVDGGGYEKLFF. CDR3 nucleotides: TGCAGCGTTGATGGCGGAGGGTATGAAAAACTGTTTTTT. The chain employs TRBV29-1 and TRBJ1-4; no definite D call. Germline loops: CDR1 SQVTM, CDR2 ANQGSEA. With 3 bases removed from V and 6 bases from J, the gap between germline ends came to 11 bases. The CDR3 extends over 13 amino acids. Together with reference TRBV29-1 and TRBJ1-4, the CDR3 gives the full variable domain: SAVISQKPSRDICQRGTSLTIQCQVDSQVTMMFWYRQQPGQSLTLIATANQGSEATYESGFVIDKFPISRPNLTFSTLTVSNMSPEDSSIYLCSVDGGGYEKLFFGSGTQLSVL.

The chain is built from TRBV9 and TRBJ2-5, with 7 nucleotides matching TRBD1. The V segment lost 0 bases and the J segment 5 bases; nucleotides outside the gene matches: 10. Per germline, CDR1 SGDLS and CDR2 YYNGEE. This CDR3 region has 16 residues. CDR3 protein: CASSVVPAGGGETQYF. CDR3 nucleotides: TGTGCCAGCAGCGTAGTCCCGGCAGGGGGTGGTGAGACCCAGTACTTC.

The chain has TRBV21-1 and TRBJ2-7; the listed D gene, TRBD1, was not tested against the DNA. TRBV21-1 is noted as a pseudogene. This CDR3 is built from 16 residues. Written as DNA, the CDR3 is TGTGCCAGCAGCAAAGAAGGACAGGCCCGGACCTACGAGCAGTACTTC. This translates into CASSKEGQARTYEQYF.

This chain joins TRBV6-5 and TRBJ2-3, with a tentative D call TRBD1 (5 bases). V lost 1 base, J lost 4 bases, and 6 bases lay in between. CDR1 MNHEY and CDR2 SVGAGI come from the germline V gene. This CDR3 spans 13 amino acids. CDR3 DNA: TGTGCCAGCAGTTACTTAGGGGCAGATACGCAGTATTTT. As protein: CASSYLGADTQYF.

The rearrangement uses TRBV11-2 and TRBJ2-1; D uncertain. Trimming stripped 1 base from V and 0 bases from J, with 13 bases between. Germline CDR1 SGHAT, CDR2 FQNNGV. This CDR3 comprises 17 residues. For the CDR3, the DNA is TGTGCCAGCAGCTTAGGGCCAGCGCTGAGCTCCTACAATGAGCAGTTCTTC. Translating gives CASSLGPALSSYNEQFF.

V is TRBV7-8 and J is TRBJ2-1; 11 nucleotides line up with TRBD2. The V segment lost 5 bases and the J segment 4 bases; nucleotides outside the gene matches: 10. Germline loops: CDR1 SGHVS, CDR2 FQNEAQ. This CDR3 contains 17 residues. The CDR3 DNA is TGTGCCAGCAGCAACCGACTAGCGGGACCCCCATACAATGAGCAGTTCTTC. As protein: CASSNRLAGPPYNEQFF.

This sequence joins TRBV18 and TRBJ1-4; D is possibly TRBD1 (6 bases). V gave up 3 bases and J gave up 0 bases, with 8 bases separating them. Germline V gene lookup returns CDR1 KGHSH and CDR2 LQKENI. The CDR3 runs to 15 residues. The CDR3: CASSPPGATNEKLFF. DNA of the CDR3: TGTGCCAGCTCACCTCCAGGGGCAACTAATGAAAAACTGTTTTTT.

This clone was seen a handful of times. The chain joins TRBV12-3 or TRBV12-4 to TRBJ2-7, with D possibly being TRBD1 (6 bases). Trimming removed 6 bases at V and 0 bases at J, with 9 bases between. CDR3 length: 13 residues. CDR3 sequence reads: CASRQDSSYEQYF. The DNA of the CDR3 is TGTGCCAGCAGACAGGACAGCTCCTACGAGCAGTACTTC.

This clone came up a few times. In DNA, the CDR3 is TGTGCCAGCAGCTCAACAATATCGAACACCGGGGAGCTGTTTTTT. Translation gives CASSSTISNTGELFF. The chain is built from TRBV7-6 and TRBJ2-2; no firm D call. This CDR3 region has 15 residues. CDR1 is SGHVS, CDR2 FNYEAQ, per germline. The ends were cut back, 4 bases at V and 0 bases at J, with 9 bases in the middle.

The table lists this clone with a count of one. The rearrangement uses TRBV30 and TRBJ2-5; tentatively, D is TRBD2 (6 bases). The CDR3 loop spans 15 amino acids. The germline gives CDR1 GTSNPN, CDR2 SVGIG (reference sequence). V lost 5 bases, J lost 1 base, and 17 bases lay in between. CDR3 bases: TGTGCCTGGTTTAGCGGAAACCCTGGCCAAGAGACCCAGTACTTC. It encodes CAWFSGNPGQETQYF.

The chain has TRBV5-6 and TRBJ1-6; D not certain. V lost 0 bases, J lost 7 bases, and 14 bases lay in between. Germline V lookup: CDR1 SGHDT, CDR2 YYEEEE. The CDR3 length is 16 residues. CDR3 DNA sequence: TGTGCCAGCAGCTTGGGGCAGGATCCCGAAAATTCACCCCTCCACTTT. This translates into CASSLGQDPENSPLHF.

On this clone itself: Compared with germline, one end of the junction differs, possibly owing to a read error. The chain couples TRBV5-4 to TRBJ1-2, with a weak D call TRBD1 (6 bases). There are 11 residues in the CDR3. Germline V gives CDR1 SGHNT, CDR2 YYREEE (reference sequence). CDR3 sequence: CASSLGDWTVF. The CDR3 region has the DNA TGTGCCAGCAGCTTGGGCGATTGGACAGTCTTC.

This chain uses TRBV4-3 with TRBJ2-1; D is ambiguous. Germline V gene sequence: CDR1 LGHNA, CDR2 YSLEER. CDR3 length: 14 amino acids. Trimming pared 0 bases from V and 7 bases from J, leaving 10 bases between. The CDR3 sequence: CASSQDLNANEQFF. CDR3 coding DNA: TGCGCCAGCAGCCAAGATCTCAATGCGAATGAGCAGTTCTTC.

This clone was seen only once. In DNA form, the CDR3 reads TGTGCCAGCAGCGGGGGACTAGCCTCCACCTACGAGCAGTACTTC. Translation: CASSGGLASTYEQYF. The chain combines TRBV9 with TRBJ2-7; TRBD2 matches at 9 bases. The ends lost 3 bases at V and 2 bases at J; junction bases unmatched: 6. The CDR3 sequence is 15 residues long. Germline assignment: CDR1 SGDLS and CDR2 YYNGEE.

This chain uses TRBV29-1 with TRBJ1-1; TRBD1 agrees at 9 bases. The CDR3 spans 13 residues. Germline lookup yields CDR1 SQVTM and CDR2 ANQGSEA. V gave up 6 bases and J gave up 1 base; unmatched junction bases: 3. The CDR3, as DNA: TGCAGCGTCCTGGGACAGGGGAACACTGAAGCTTTCTTT. Protein product: CSVLGQGNTEAFF.

This clone showed up just a few times. The chain carries TRBV19 and TRBJ2-3; 8 bases are a match to TRBD2. The germline gives CDR1 LNHDA, CDR2 SQIVND (reference sequence). This CDR3 is 16 amino acids long. Unmatched junction bases numbered 13, after V lost 6 bases and J lost 5 bases. CDR3 loop: CASSKGTRKGRDTQYF. The CDR3 coding sequence is TGTGCCAGTAGCAAGGGGACTAGGAAGGGGCGAGATACGCAGTATTTT. Supplemented by reference TRBV19 and TRBJ2-3, the full variable domain reads DGGITQSPKYLFRKEGQNVTLSCEQNLNHDAMYWYRQDPGQGLRLIYYSQIVNDFQKGDIAEGYSVSREKKESFPLTVTSAQKNPTAFYLCASSKGTRKGRDTQYFGPGTRLTVL.

The chain employs TRBV12-3 or TRBV12-4 and TRBJ1-2; weak D call: TRBD1 (5 bases). With 1 base removed from V and 8 bases from J, the gap between germline ends came to 11 bases. The CDR3 loop spans 13 amino acids. The CDR3 region is CASSLGGGGGYTF. CDR3 bases: TGTGCCAGCAGTTTAGGGGGCGGAGGGGGCTACACCTTC.